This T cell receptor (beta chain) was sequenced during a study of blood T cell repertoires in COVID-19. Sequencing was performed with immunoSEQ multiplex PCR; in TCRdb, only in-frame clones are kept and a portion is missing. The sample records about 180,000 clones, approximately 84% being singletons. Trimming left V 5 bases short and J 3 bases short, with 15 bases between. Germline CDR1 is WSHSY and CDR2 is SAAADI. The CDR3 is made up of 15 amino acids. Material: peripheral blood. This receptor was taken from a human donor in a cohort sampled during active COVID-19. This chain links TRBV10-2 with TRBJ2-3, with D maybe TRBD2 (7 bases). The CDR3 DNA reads TGCGCCAGCAGTAGAGGGGGGGGTGGTACAGATACGCAGTATTTT. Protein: CASSRGGGGTDTQYF.